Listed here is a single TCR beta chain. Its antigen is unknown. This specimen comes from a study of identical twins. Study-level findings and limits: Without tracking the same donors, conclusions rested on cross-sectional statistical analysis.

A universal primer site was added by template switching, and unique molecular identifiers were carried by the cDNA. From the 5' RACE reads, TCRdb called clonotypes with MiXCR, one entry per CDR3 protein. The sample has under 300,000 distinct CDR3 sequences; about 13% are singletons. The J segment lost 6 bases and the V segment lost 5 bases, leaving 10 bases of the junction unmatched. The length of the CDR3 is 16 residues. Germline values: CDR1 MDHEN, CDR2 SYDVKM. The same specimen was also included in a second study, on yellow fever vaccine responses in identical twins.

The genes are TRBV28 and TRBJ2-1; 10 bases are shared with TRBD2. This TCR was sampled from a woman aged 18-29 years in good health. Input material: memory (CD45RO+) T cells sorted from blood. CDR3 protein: CASSAALSGRANEQFF. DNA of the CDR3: TGTGCCAGCAGTGCCGCCTTGAGCGGGAGGGCCAATGAGCAGTTCTTC. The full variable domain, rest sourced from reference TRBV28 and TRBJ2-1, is DVKVTQSSRYLVKRTGEKVFLECVQDMDHENMFWYRQDPGLGLRLIYFSYDVKMKEKGDIPEGYSVSREKKERFSLILESASTNQTSMYLCASSAALSGRANEQFFGPGTRLTVL.